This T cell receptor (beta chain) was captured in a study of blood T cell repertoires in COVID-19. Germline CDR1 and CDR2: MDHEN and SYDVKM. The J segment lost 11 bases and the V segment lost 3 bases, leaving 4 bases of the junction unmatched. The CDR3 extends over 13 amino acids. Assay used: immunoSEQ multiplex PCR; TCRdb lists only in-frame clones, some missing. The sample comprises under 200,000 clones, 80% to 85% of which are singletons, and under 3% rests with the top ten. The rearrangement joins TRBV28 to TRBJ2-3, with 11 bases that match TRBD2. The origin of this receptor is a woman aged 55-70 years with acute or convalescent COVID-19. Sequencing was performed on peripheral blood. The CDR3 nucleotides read TGTGCCAGCAGTTTCCAGACTAGCGGGAAGCAGTATTTT. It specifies CASSFQTSGKQYF.